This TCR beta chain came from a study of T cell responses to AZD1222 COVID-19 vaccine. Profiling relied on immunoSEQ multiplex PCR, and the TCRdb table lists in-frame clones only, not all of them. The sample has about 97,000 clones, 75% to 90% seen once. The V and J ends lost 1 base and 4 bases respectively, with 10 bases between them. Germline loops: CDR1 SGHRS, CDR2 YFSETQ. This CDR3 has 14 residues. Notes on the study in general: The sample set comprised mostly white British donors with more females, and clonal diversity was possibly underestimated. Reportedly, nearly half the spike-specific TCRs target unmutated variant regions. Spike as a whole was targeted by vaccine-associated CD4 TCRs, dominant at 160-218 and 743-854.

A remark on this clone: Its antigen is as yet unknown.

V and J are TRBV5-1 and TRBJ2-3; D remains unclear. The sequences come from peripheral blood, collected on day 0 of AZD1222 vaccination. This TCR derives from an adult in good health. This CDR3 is CASSLSDQADTQYF. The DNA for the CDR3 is TGCGCCAGCAGCTTGTCCGATCAGGCAGATACGCAGTATTTT.